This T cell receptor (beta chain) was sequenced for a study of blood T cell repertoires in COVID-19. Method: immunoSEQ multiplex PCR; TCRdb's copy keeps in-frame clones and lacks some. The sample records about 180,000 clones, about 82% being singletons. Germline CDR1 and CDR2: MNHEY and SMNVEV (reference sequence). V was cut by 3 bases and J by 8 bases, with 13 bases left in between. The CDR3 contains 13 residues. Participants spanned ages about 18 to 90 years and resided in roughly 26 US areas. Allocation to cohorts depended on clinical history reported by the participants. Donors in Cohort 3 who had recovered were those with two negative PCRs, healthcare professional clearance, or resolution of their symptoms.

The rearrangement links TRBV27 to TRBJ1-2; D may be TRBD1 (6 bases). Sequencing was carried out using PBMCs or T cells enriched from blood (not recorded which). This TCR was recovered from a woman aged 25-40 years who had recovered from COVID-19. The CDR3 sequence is CASSLSWGRGYTF. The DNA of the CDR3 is TGTGCCAGCAGTTTGAGTTGGGGGCGAGGCTACACCTTC.